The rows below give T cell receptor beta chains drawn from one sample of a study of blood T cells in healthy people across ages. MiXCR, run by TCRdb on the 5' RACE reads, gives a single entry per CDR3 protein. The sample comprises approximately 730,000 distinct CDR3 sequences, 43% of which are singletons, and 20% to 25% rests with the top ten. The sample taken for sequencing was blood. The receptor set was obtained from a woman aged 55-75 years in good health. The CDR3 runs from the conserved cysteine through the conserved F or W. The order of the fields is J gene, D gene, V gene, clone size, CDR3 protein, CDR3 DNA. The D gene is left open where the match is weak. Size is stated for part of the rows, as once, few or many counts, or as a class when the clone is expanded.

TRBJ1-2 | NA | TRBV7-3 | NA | CASSLLPGPVYGYTF | TGTGCCAGCAGCTTACTCCCCGGCCCTGTGTATGGCTACACCTTC
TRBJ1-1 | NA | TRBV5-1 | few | CASSPDTPGTEAFF | TGCGCCAGCAGCCCTGACACACCCGGGACTGAAGCTTTCTTT
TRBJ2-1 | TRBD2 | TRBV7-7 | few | CASSTGTSGAYNEQFF | TGTGCTAGCAGCACCGGGACTAGCGGGGCCTACAATGAGCAGTTCTTC
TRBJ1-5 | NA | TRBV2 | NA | CASSVQGIVSNQPQHF | TGTGCCAGCAGTGTCCAGGGTATAGTAAGCAATCAGCCCCAGCATTTT
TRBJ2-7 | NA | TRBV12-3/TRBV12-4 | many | CASSSTGFEQYF | TGTGCCAGCAGTTCAACAGGGTTCGAGCAGTACTTC
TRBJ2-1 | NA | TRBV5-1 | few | CASSLDGTLYNEQFF | TGCGCCAGCAGCTTGGACGGGACTCTCTACAATGAGCAGTTCTTC
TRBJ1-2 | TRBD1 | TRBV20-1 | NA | CSTDRGESGYGYTF | TGCAGCACGGACAGGGGAGAATCGGGCTATGGCTACACCTTC
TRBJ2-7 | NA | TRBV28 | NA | CASSTYDEQYF | TGTGCCAGCAGTACTTACGACGAGCAGTACTTC
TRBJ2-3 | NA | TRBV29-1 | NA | CSVRPPLAGVRTDTQYF | TGCAGCGTCCGTCCCCCCCTCGCAGGAGTTCGCACAGATACGCAGTATTTT
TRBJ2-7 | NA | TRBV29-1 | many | CSVEGGGSYEQYF | TGCAGCGTTGAAGGCGGGGGCTCATACGAGCAGTACTTC
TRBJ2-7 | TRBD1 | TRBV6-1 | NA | CASRDRGFGEQYF | TGTGCCAGCAGGGACAGGGGATTTGGCGAGCAGTACTTC
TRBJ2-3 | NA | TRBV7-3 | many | CASRPPGDTTDTQYF | TGTGCCAGCAGACCTCCGGGGGATACCACAGATACGCAGTATTTT
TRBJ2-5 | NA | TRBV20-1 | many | CSARVGSGGTQYF | TGCAGTGCTAGAGTGGGCAGCGGTGGGACCCAGTACTTC
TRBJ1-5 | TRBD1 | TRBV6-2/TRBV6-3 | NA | CASRRTGEAQPQHF | TGTGCCAGCAGGCGGACAGGGGAAGCTCAGCCCCAGCATTTT
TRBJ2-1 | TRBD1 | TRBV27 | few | CASSPLRGTTYNEQFF | TGTGCCAGCAGTCCCCTCAGGGGGACAACCTACAATGAGCAGTTCTTC
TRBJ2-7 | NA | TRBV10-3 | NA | CALSESEPGAQYF | TGTGCCCTCAGCGAGTCCGAACCCGGCGCGCAGTACTTC
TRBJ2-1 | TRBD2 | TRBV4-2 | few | CASSQYRTSEYNEQFF | TGTGCCAGCAGCCAATACAGGACTAGCGAGTACAATGAGCAGTTCTTC
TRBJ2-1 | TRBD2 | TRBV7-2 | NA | CAGTPGLAAYNEQFF | TGTGCCGGCACCCCGGGACTAGCGGCCTACAATGAGCAGTTCTTC
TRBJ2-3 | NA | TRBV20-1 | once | CSAPKDTYLTDTQYF | TGCAGTGCCCCTAAGGACACCTATTTGACAGATACGCAGTATTTT
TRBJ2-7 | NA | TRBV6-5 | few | CASSDQKSEQYF | TGTGCCAGCAGTGACCAGAAGAGCGAGCAGTACTTC
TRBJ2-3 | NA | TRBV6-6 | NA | CARSEGFTDTQYF | TGTGCCAGGTCGGAAGGATTCACAGATACGCAGTATTTT
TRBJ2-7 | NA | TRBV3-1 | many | CASSQVNSYEQYF | TGTGCCAGCAGCCAAGTAAACTCCTACGAGCAGTACTTC
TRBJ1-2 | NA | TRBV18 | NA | CASSPAQGFGDYGYTF | TGTGCCAGCTCACCGGCACAGGGCTTCGGAGACTATGGCTACACCTTC
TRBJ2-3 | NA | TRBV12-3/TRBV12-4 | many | CASSRTTTDTQYF | TGTGCCAGCAGCCGGACTACCACAGATACGCAGTATTTT
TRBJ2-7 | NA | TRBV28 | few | CASSVQFHYEQYF | TGTGCCAGCAGTGTACAGTTCCACTACGAGCAGTACTTC
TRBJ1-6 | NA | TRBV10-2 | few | CASSVGIRGSPLHF | TGCGCCAGCAGTGTGGGAATCCGGGGATCACCCCTCCACTTT
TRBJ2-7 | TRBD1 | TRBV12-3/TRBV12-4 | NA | CASSLAGQGVHEQYF | TGTGCCAGCAGTTTGGCGGGACAGGGGGTCCACGAGCAGTACTTC
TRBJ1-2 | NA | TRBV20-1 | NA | CSARTGMGNYGYTF | TGCAGTGCCCGAACTGGGATGGGAAACTATGGCTACACCTTC
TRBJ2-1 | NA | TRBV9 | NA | CASSVGRGNEQFF | TGTGCCAGCAGCGTAGGACGGGGGAATGAGCAGTTCTTC
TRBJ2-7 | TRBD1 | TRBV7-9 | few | CASSLVLTGGNYNEQYF | TGTGCCAGCAGCTTAGTGCTGACAGGGGGCAACTACAATGAGCAGTACTTC
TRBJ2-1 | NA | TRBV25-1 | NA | CASSESLYEQFF | TGTGCCAGCAGTGAATCTTTGTACGAGCAGTTCTTC
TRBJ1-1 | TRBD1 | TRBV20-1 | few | CSASASGQGRTEAFF | TGCAGTGCTAGCGCCTCCGGACAGGGAAGGACTGAAGCTTTCTTT
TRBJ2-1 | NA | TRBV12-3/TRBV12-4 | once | CASSFRDPLRQGYNEQFF | TGTGCCAGCAGTTTCCGAGACCCCCTGCGACAAGGATACAATGAGCAGTTCTTC
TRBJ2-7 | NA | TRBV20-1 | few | CSARDRKYPEIYEQYF | TGCAGTGCTAGAGATCGAAAATACCCGGAAATCTACGAGCAGTACTTC
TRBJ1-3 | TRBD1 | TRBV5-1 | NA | CASSIGTGTGNTIYF | TGCGCCAGCAGCATCGGGACAGGCACTGGAAACACCATATATTTT
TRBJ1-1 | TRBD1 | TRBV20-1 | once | CSARIAGGRAEAFF | TGCAGTGCTAGGATCGCAGGGGGCCGAGCTGAAGCTTTCTTT
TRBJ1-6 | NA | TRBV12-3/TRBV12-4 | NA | CASSFTSANSPLHF | TGTGCCAGCAGTTTCACAAGCGCAAATTCACCCCTCCACTTT
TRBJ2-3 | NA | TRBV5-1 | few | CASSFPRTPDTQYF | TGCGCCAGCAGCTTTCCCCGCACCCCAGATACGCAGTATTTT
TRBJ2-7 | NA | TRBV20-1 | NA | CSARIVGTRINEQYF | TGCAGTGCTAGAATAGTGGGGACTCGGATCAATGAGCAGTACTTC
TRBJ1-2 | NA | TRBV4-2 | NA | CASSQDAGDYGYTF | TGTGCCAGCAGCCAAGACGCAGGAGACTATGGCTACACCTTC
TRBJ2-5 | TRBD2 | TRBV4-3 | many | CASSQDLAGRGAQYF | TGCGCCAGCAGCCAAGATCTAGCGGGAAGGGGGGCCCAGTACTTC
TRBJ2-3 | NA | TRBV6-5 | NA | CASRRSGASTDTQYF | TGTGCCAGCCGAAGGAGCGGAGCTAGCACAGATACGCAGTATTTT
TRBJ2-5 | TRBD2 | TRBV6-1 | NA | CASTLLAAGETEYF | TGCGCCAGCACCTTACTAGCGGCCGGGGAGACCGAGTACTTC
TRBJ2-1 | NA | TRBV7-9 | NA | CASSLKEGLLRNEQFF | TGTGCCAGCAGCTTAAAGGAAGGACTCCTTAGGAATGAGCAGTTCTTC
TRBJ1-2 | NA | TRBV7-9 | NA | CASSPISGGYTF | TGTGCCAGCAGCCCAATTTCGGGTGGCTACACCTTC
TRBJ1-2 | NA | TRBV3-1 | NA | CASSPVPPNYGYTF | TGTGCCAGCAGCCCAGTTCCCCCTAACTATGGCTACACCTTC
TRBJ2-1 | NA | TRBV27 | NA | CASSPREGFYNEQFF | TGTGCCAGCAGCCCCCGAGAGGGCTTCTACAATGAGCAGTTCTTC
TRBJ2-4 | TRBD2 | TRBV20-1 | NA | CSATQGTSGRRKLNIQYF | TGCAGTGCTACGCAGGGGACTAGCGGGAGGAGGAAGTTGAACATTCAGTACTTC
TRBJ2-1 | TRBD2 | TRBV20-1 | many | CSARAASGRAGENEQFF | TGCAGTGCTAGAGCGGCTAGCGGGAGAGCGGGGGAGAATGAGCAGTTCTTC
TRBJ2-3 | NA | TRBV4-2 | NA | CASSQGGGGFADTQYF | TGTGCCAGCAGCCAAGGGGGTGGGGGCTTCGCGGATACGCAGTATTTT